The present T cell receptor beta chain was sequenced within a study of blood T cells in healthy people across ages. Germline V CDR1 and CDR2: MNHEY, SMNVEV (reference sequence). Trimming cost V 5 bases and J 6 bases, with 14 bases left between them. The CDR3 contains 14 residues. A few counts support this clonotype. Its target is unknown. Combining a sample-barcoded 5' primer with a J-beta primer mix, a second PCR ran for about 6 to 12 cycles. The study obtained at least 2.5 million CDR3-containing paired-end reads from every sample. From the 5' RACE reads, TCRdb called clonotypes with MiXCR, one entry per CDR3 protein. The sample lists approximately 850,000 distinct CDR3 sequences, under 45% occurring once. Regarding the study as a whole: CMV infection status of these donors was not known. Estimates of total diversity, which came from one million sequenced T cells, were considered to be underestimates. There was a strong correlation between TCR beta diversity and naive T cell percentage.

The chain has TRBV27 and TRBJ2-1; TRBD2 is a possible D gene (5 bases). The receptor was derived from a man aged 55 to 70 in good health. The material sequenced was blood. The CDR3 here is CASSPDWMGNEQFF. The CDR3 bases are TGTGCCAGCAGTCCGGACTGGATGGGCAATGAGCAGTTCTTC.